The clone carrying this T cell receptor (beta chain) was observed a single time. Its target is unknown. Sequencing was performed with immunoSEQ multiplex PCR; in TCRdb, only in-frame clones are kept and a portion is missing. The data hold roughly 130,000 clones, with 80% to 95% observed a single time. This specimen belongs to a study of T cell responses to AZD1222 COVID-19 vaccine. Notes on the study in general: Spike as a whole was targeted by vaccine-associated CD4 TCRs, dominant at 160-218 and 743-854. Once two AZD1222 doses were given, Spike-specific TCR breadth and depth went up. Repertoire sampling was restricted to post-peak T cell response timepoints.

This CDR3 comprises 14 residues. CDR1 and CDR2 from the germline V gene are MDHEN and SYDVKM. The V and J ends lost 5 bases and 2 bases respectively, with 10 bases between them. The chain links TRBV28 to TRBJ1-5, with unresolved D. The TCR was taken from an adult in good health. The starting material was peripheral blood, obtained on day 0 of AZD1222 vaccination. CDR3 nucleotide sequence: TGTGCCAGCAGTAAGTACGGGGGCAATCAGCCCCAGCATTTT. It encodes CASSKYGGNQPQHF.